A selection of T cell receptor beta chains follows, all from one sample in a study of neurological immune-mediated disorders. TCRdb called the 5' RACE reads again in MiXCR, with one record for every CDR3 protein. The sample lists under 90,000 distinct CDR3 sequences; under 10% were seen once. The sequencing input was PBMCs. The source is a man aged 50-59 years in good health. CDR3s include the opening cysteine and the closing phenylalanine or tryptophan. Each record gives: D gene, CDR3 length, V gene, clone size, J gene, CDR3 protein, CDR3 DNA. The D gene is left open where the match is weak. A clone size is listed for some rows: how often the clone was seen (once, few, many), or a class if it is expanded.

>TRBD1|14|TRBV20-1|many|TRBJ2-7
CSVRPRGPLYEQYF
TGCAGTGTCCGGCCCAGGGGGCCTCTCTACGAGCAGTACTTC
>TRBD1|15|TRBV7-6|many|TRBJ1-3
CASSTRGGLGNTIYF
TGTGCCAGCAGCACCAGAGGGGGCCTTGGAAACACCATATATTTT
>TRBD2|16|TRBV20-1|many|TRBJ2-3
CSARDPRGGRTDTQYF
TGCAGTGCTAGAGACCCCCGGGGAGGGCGGACAGATACGCAGTATTTT
>TRBD1|12|TRBV20-1|many|TRBJ2-7
CSARDRGREQYF
TGCAGTGCTAGGGACAGGGGGCGCGAGCAGTACTTC
>.|14|TRBV20-1|many|TRBJ2-2
CSARFGGRTGELFF
TGCAGTGCTAGATTCGGGGGACGCACCGGGGAGCTGTTTTTT
>TRBD2|17|TRBV10-1|many|TRBJ2-3
CATKGGIGGGMADTQYF
TGCGCCACCAAAGGAGGGATCGGCGGGGGGATGGCAGATACGCAGTATTTT
>.|15|TRBV7-9|many|TRBJ2-7
CASSLVPGAPPEQYF
TGTGCCAGCAGCTTAGTGCCCGGAGCCCCCCCCGAGCAGTACTTC
>.|17|TRBV7-2|few|TRBJ2-3
CASSLARGPLRSHTQYF
TGTGCCAGCAGCTTAGCCCGTGGGCCCCTAAGATCACATACGCAGTATTTT
>.|15|TRBV6-6|many|TRBJ1-5
CASSDPQGGDQPQHF
TGTGCCAGCTCCGACCCACAGGGAGGGGATCAGCCCCAGCATTTT
>TRBD2|14|TRBV20-1|many|TRBJ2-3
CSASPSGRIDTQYF
TGCAGTGCTAGCCCTAGCGGGAGGATAGATACGCAGTATTTT
>.|12|TRBV20-1|many|TRBJ1-5
CSARVGGQPQHF
TGCAGTGCTAGAGTGGGGGGCCAGCCCCAGCATTTT
>.|17|TRBV5-1|many|TRBJ1-4
CASSLALLSNRGEKLFF
TGCGCCAGCAGCTTGGCCCTGTTGAGCAATCGGGGTGAAAAACTGTTTTTT
>TRBD2|14|TRBV6-2/TRBV6-3|many|TRBJ2-3
CASKTSGGTDTQYF
TGTGCCAGCAAGACGAGCGGGGGAACAGATACGCAGTATTTT
>.|13|TRBV7-7|many|TRBJ2-7
CASSLRQDGEQYF
TGTGCCAGCAGCCTACGACAGGACGGCGAGCAGTACTTC
>TRBD2|16|TRBV7-8|many|TRBJ2-7
CASSSSRTAGGLEQYF
TGTGCCAGCAGCTCATCCCGCACAGCGGGGGGGCTCGAGCAGTACTTC
>.|11|TRBV29-1|many|TRBJ2-5
CSVEKLETQYF
TGCAGCGTTGAAAAGCTTGAGACCCAGTACTTC
>.|15|TRBV25-1|many|TRBJ2-2
CASSESGSPTGELFF
TGTGCCAGCAGTGAATCGGGCTCACCCACCGGGGAGCTGTTTTTT
>.|13|TRBV6-1|many|TRBJ2-1
CASSPDLSSRQFF
TGTGCCAGCAGTCCCGACCTTAGCTCCCGGCAGTTCTTC
>.|10|TRBV29-1|many|TRBJ2-7
CSAQETREYF
TGCAGCGCCCAGGAGACAAGGGAGTACTTC
>TRBD2|16|TRBV7-2|many|TRBJ2-2
CASSLVASGRTGELFF
TGTGCCAGCAGCTTAGTCGCTAGCGGGAGAACCGGGGAGCTGTTTTTT
>TRBD1|13|TRBV5-1|many|TRBJ2-7
CASSTQGQDEQYF
TGCGCCAGCTCTACACAGGGGCAGGACGAGCAGTACTTC
>.|16|TRBV24-1|many|TRBJ2-3
CATWGPGGAGTDTQYF
TGTGCCACTTGGGGCCCGGGGGGCGCCGGGACAGATACGCAGTATTTT
>TRBD2|20|TRBV10-3|.|TRBJ2-7
CAISESNVASGRFSSYEQYF
TGTGCCATCAGTGAGTCGAACGTCGCTAGCGGGAGATTTAGCTCCTACGAGCAGTACTTC
>TRBD1|15|TRBV7-9|few|TRBJ2-3
CASSSRTGVKDTQYF
TGTGCCAGCAGCTCCAGGACAGGGGTGAAAGATACGCAGTATTTT
>.|16|TRBV10-3|many|TRBJ1-2
CAISESSGKANYGYTF
TGTGCCATCAGTGAGTCAAGTGGGAAAGCTAACTATGGCTACACCTTC
>.|14|TRBV20-1|many|TRBJ2-7
CSAPQLPGNYEQYF
TGCAGTGCTCCGCAGCTGCCAGGGAACTACGAGCAGTACTTC
>.|15|TRBV6-2/TRBV6-3|.|TRBJ1-4
CASSTNYGDNEKLFF
TGTGCCAGCAGTACTAATTACGGGGACAATGAAAAACTGTTTTTT
>TRBD1|15|TRBV10-1|many|TRBJ2-3
CASSKGTGGLDTQYF
TGCGCCAGCAGTAAAGGGACAGGGGGTTTGGATACGCAGTATTTT
>TRBD1|14|TRBV29-1|many|TRBJ2-5
CSVGTGGGQETQYF
TGCAGCGTCGGGACAGGGGGAGGGCAAGAGACCCAGTACTTC
>.|15|TRBV27|many|TRBJ1-6
CASSLSSQGNSPLHF
TGTGCCAGCAGTTTATCGTCTCAGGGTAATTCACCCCTCCACTTT
>TRBD2|15|TRBV27|many|TRBJ2-3
CASSFSRLAIDTQYF
TGTGCCAGCAGTTTTTCTAGACTAGCCATAGATACGCAGTATTTT
>TRBD1|12|TRBV20-1|many|TRBJ1-5
CSAIGQGQPQHF
TGCAGTGCTATAGGACAGGGGCAGCCCCAGCATTTT
>.|17|TRBV14|many|TRBJ2-7
CASSQERAVGTSYEQYF
TGTGCCAGCAGCCAAGAGAGGGCGGTGGGCACCTCCTACGAGCAGTACTTC
>.|14|TRBV7-9|.|TRBJ1-2
CASSPTGTNYGYTF
TGTGCCAGCAGCCCCACGGGGACGAACTATGGCTACACCTTC
>TRBD2|14|TRBV12-3/TRBV12-4|many|TRBJ2-1
CASRPSGVANEQFF
TGTGCCAGCCGGCCTAGCGGGGTCGCAAATGAGCAGTTCTTC
>TRBD1|16|TRBV5-1|many|TRBJ1-2
CASSRSGQGAGDGYTF
TGCGCCAGCAGCCGCTCGGGGCAGGGGGCCGGGGATGGCTACACCTTC
>.|15|TRBV6-5|many|TRBJ2-2
CASTRMEPATGELFF
TGTGCCAGCACCAGAATGGAACCTGCGACTGGGGAGCTGTTTTTT
>TRBD2|16|TRBV5-1|many|TRBJ2-1
CASNLTSGGAWNEQFF
TGCGCCAGCAACCTAACTAGCGGGGGGGCTTGGAATGAGCAGTTCTTC
>TRBD1|14|TRBV15|many|TRBJ1-3
CATRRQGSGNTIYF
TGTGCCACCAGACGACAGGGTTCTGGAAACACCATATATTTT
>.|14|TRBV5-1|many|TRBJ1-5
CASSLEADHQPQHF
TGCGCCAGCAGCTTGGAGGCAGACCATCAGCCCCAGCATTTT
>TRBD1|14|TRBV7-9|many|TRBJ2-1
CASSLGQGFDEQFF
TGTGCCAGCAGCCTCGGACAGGGATTCGATGAGCAGTTCTTC
>.|16|TRBV5-1|few|TRBJ1-4
CASSLRLGGPNEKLFF
TGCGCCAGCAGCTTAAGGTTGGGCGGCCCGAATGAAAAACTGTTTTTT
>.|12|TRBV3-1|many|TRBJ2-1
CASSLTINEQFF
TGTGCCAGCAGCCTCACTATAAATGAGCAGTTCTTC
>TRBD2|14|TRBV5-1|few|TRBJ2-1
CASYIAGADNEQFF
TGCGCCAGTTATATAGCGGGGGCCGACAATGAGCAGTTCTTC
>.|12|TRBV20-1|many|TRBJ2-1
CSASIPDNEQFF
TGCAGTGCTAGTATCCCAGACAATGAGCAGTTCTTC
>.|12|TRBV12-3/TRBV12-4|many|TRBJ2-3
CASSQHTDTQYF
TGTGCCAGCAGTCAGCACACAGATACGCAGTATTTT
>TRBD2|15|TRBV5-1|many|TRBJ2-7
CASSFLSGGSYEQYF
TGCGCCAGCAGCTTCCTTAGCGGGGGCTCCTACGAGCAGTACTTC
>.|16|TRBV3-1|.|TRBJ2-3
CASHLTGGPFTDTQYF
TGTGCCAGCCACCTCACCGGGGGGCCCTTCACAGATACGCAGTATTTT
>TRBD2|17|TRBV7-3|many|TRBJ2-5
CASSPGGAGLERETQYF
TGTGCCAGCAGCCCCGGGGGGGCAGGACTAGAGAGGGAGACCCAGTACTTC
>TRBD2|20|TRBV7-9|many|TRBJ2-3
CASSYESSGGHTGGTDTQYF
TGTGCCAGCAGCTACGAGTCTAGCGGGGGCCATACGGGTGGCACAGATACGCAGTATTTT
>TRBD2|18|TRBV7-2|many|TRBJ2-3
CASSLGPLTSGRVDTQYF
TGTGCCAGCAGCTTAGGCCCCCTTACTAGCGGGAGGGTGGATACGCAGTATTTT